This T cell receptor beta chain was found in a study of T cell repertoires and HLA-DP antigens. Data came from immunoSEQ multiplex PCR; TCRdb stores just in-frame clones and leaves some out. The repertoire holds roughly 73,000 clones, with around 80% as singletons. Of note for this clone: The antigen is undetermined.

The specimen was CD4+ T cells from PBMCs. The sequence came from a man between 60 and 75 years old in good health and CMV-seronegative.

The DNA for the CDR3 is TGCGCCAGCAGCGTAGGGACAGGGGGCGCCTACGAGCAGTACGTC. Protein: CASSVGTGGAYEQYV. V usage is TRBV5-1 and J usage is TRBJ2-7; 12 bases are shared with TRBD1. J gave up 2 bases and V 4 bases, and 4 bases lay outside the gene matches. CDR1 and CDR2 from the germline V gene are SGHRS and YFSETQ. The CDR3 extends over 15 amino acids.